This TCR beta chain was retrieved from a study of long-term antiretroviral therapy in people with HIV. The study's findings and limits: Those clones which expanded before ART made up the dominant part of the repertoire at all time points. In samples taken after ART, diversity increased but remained below transplant donor control levels. HIV repertoire CDR3 lengths ranged less widely than those of controls.

Worth noting for this clone: Its antigen is currently unknown.

Running of the v3.0 immunoSEQ assay took place at survey level. Only in-frame clones appear in the TCRdb table, and some are missing; sequencing was by immunoSEQ multiplex PCR. The sample carries over 25,000 clones, roughly 90% recorded once. The sample was unsorted PBMCs, taken 0.5 years after starting antiretroviral therapy. The origin of this receptor is a woman aged 18-30 years with HIV.

The CDR3 region has the DNA TGTGCCAGCAGCCCTCTAGGGACGGCAGATACGCAGTATTTT. It codes for CASSPLGTADTQYF. The V call is TRBV6-1, the J call TRBJ2-3; D is perhaps TRBD1 or TRBD2 (5 bases each). Germline V gene data show CDR1 as MNHNS and CDR2 as SASEGT. This CDR3 has 14 amino acids. Trimming stripped 6 bases from V and 4 bases from J, with 14 bases between.